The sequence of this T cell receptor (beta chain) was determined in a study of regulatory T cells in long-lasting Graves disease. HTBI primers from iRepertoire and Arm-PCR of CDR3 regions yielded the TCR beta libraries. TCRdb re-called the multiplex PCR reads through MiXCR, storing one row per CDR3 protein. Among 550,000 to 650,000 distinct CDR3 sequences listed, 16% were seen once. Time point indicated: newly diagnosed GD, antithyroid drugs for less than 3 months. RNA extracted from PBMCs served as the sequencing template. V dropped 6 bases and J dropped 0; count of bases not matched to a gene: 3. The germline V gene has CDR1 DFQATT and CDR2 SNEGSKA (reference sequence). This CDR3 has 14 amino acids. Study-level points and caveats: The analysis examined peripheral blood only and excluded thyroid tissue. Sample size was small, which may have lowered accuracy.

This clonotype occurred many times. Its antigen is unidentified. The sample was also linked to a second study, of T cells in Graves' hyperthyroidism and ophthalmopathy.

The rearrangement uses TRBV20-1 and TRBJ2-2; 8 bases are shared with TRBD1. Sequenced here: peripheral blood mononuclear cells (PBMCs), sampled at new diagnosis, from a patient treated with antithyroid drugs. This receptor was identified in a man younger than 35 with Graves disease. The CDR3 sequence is CSAPGGANTGELFF. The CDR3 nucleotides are TGCAGTGCGCCAGGGGGCGCGAACACCGGGGAGCTGTTTTTT.